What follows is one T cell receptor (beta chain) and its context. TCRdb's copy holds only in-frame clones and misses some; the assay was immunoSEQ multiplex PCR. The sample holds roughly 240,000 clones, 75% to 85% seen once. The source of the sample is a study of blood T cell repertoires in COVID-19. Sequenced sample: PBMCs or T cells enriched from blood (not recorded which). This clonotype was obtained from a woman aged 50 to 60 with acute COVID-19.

This CDR3 reads CASSRDRISGELFF. CDR3 in DNA: TGTGCCAGTAGTCGGGACAGGATAAGTGGGGAGCTGTTTTTT. This chain joins TRBV19 and TRBJ2-2; 8 bases agree with TRBD1. Germline lookup yields CDR1 LNHDA and CDR2 SQIVND (reference sequence). The length of the CDR3 is 14 residues. V shed 5 bases and J 8 bases; nucleotides not matched to a gene: 7.